This T cell receptor (beta chain) was sequenced during a study of shared clonotypes between healthy human individuals. Study details: Researchers assigned three CD4 naive, three CD4 memory, two CD8 naive and one CD8 memory plate to each donor. The study, taken as a whole, reports: Naive subsets usually exceeded memory subsets in estimated richness.

It was across several immunoSEQ plates that each subset's genomic DNA was evenly split. TCRdb's table, derived via immunoSEQ multiplex PCR, lists solely in-frame clones and lacks some. This table holds roughly 2,500,000 clones, 80% to 95% found once. All donors were Caucasian adults living in Nashville, Tennessee. Worth noting for this clone: Its antigen remains unidentified.

This CDR3 region has 16 residues. Germline V gene sequence: CDR1 MNHEY, CDR2 SVGAGI. V was cut by 0 bases and J by 4 bases, with 10 bases left in between. Specimen: naive CD4+ T cells from PBMCs. Subset: CD45RA+ positively selected. The TCR comes from a young man in good health. Some clones in this sample may be carry-over from other donors' samples. This chain links TRBV6-5 with TRBJ2-6; no firm D call. The CDR3 region has the DNA TGTGCCAGCAGTTACTCGAAAACACCCGGGGCCAACGTCCTGACTTTC. It yields the protein CASSYSKTPGANVLTF.